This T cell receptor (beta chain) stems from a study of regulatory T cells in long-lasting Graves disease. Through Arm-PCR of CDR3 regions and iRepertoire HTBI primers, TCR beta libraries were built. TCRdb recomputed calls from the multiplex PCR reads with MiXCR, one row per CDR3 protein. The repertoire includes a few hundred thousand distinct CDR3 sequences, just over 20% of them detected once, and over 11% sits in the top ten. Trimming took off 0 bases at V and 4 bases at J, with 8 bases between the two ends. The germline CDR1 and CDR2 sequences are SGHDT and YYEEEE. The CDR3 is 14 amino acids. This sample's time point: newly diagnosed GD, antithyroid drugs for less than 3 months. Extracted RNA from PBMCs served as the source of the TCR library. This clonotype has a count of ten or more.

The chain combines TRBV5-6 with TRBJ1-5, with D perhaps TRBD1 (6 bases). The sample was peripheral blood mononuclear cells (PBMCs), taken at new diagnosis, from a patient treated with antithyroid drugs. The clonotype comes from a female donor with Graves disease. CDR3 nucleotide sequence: TGTGCCAGCAGCTTGGGGGACACTAATCAGCCCCAGCATTTT. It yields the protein CASSLGDTNQPQHF.